One and the same sample provided the 24 T cell receptor beta chains below, sequenced in a study of blood T cell repertoires in COVID-19 (TCRdb year 2020). Library preparation employed the immunoSEQ multiplex PCR assay. In its TCRdb copy, this immuneACCESS table keeps in-frame sequences only and misses some clones. Where compared with another copy, unresolved V genes explain less than half of these, and the others have no known cause. Here the sample has fewer than 300,000 clones; about 85% occur a single time. The ten largest clones represent 2.5% of the sample. The sample comprised PBMCs or T cells enriched from blood (not recorded which). Every receptor here comes from a woman between 50 and 59 years old who had recovered from COVID-19.

This rearrangement joins TRBV4-1 to TRBJ1-2, with D possibly TRBD1 on 5 matching bases. Germline V CDR1 and CDR2: MGHRA, YSYEKL. Trimming took off 2 bases at V and 4 bases at J, with 20 bases between the two ends. The CDR3 contains 17 residues. The CDR3 is CASSQPFRGGRAYGYTF. The CDR3 DNA reads TGCGCCAGCAGCCAACCTTTCCGGGGGGGTCGGGCCTATGGCTACACCTTC.

The chain joins TRBV28 to TRBJ1-3, with no clear D. Trimming left V 1 base short and J 4 bases short, with 14 bases between. The germline V gene encodes CDR1 MDHEN and CDR2 SYDVKM. There are 16 residues in the CDR3. The DNA for the CDR3 is TGTGCCAGCAGTTTATATGGGCGGGGTGGAGGAAACACCATATATTTT. This sequence encodes CASSLYGRGGGNTIYF. The whole variable domain, remainder taken from reference TRBV28 and TRBJ1-3, is DVKVTQSSRYLVKRTGEKVFLECVQDMDHENMFWYRQDPGLGLRLIYFSYDVKMKEKGDIPEGYSVSREKKERFSLILESASTNQTSMYLCASSLYGRGGGNTIYFGEGSWLTVV.

The rearrangement joins TRBV9 to TRBJ1-6; D not resolved. Trimming removed 0 bases at V and 14 bases at J, with 12 bases between. The CDR3 loop spans 13 amino acids. Germline lookup yields CDR1 SGDLS and CDR2 YYNGEE. Written as DNA, the CDR3 is TGTGCCAGCAGCGTAGCTTACGCTACTGCCCTCCACTTT. Translating it yields CASSVAYATALHF. Filled out from reference TRBV9 and TRBJ1-6, the complete variable domain reads DSGVTQTPKHLITATGQRVTLRCSPRSGDLSVYWYQQSLDQGLQFLIQYYNGEERAKGNILERFSAQQFPDLHSELNLSSLELGDSALYFCASSVAYATALHFGNGTRLTVT.

The V call is TRBV14, the J call TRBJ2-2; 7 nucleotides agree with TRBD1. The CDR3 has 16 amino acids. V trimming: 6 bases; J trimming: 1 base; junction bases outside the gene matches: 8. Germline V gene data show CDR1 as SGHDN and CDR2 as FVKESK. The CDR3, as DNA: TGTGCCAGCAGTTACAGACAGGGAATGAACACCGGGGAGCTGTTTTTT. Translation gives CASSYRQGMNTGELFF.

This clone was observed once. The J gene is TRBJ2-3, the V gene TRBV6-5; 9 bases match TRBD1. Germline lookup yields CDR1 MNHEY and CDR2 SVGAGI. The CDR3 runs 15 residues. Germline trimming cut 6 bases from V and 5 bases from J; bases unmatched to any gene: 9. The CDR3 spells CASRDRDRVGDTQYF. Here the CDR3 DNA reads TGTGCCAGCAGAGACCGGGACAGGGTAGGAGATACGCAGTATTTT.

This clone was seen just once. This chain connects TRBV6-2 or TRBV6-3 to TRBJ2-5, with 7 nucleotides matching TRBD2. The J segment lost 5 bases and the V segment lost 3 bases, leaving 9 bases of the junction unmatched. Germline V gene lookup returns CDR1 MNHEY and CDR2 SVGEGT. The CDR3 has 15 residues. Here the CDR3 DNA reads TGTGCCAGCAGTTATTTGGGCGGGAGATCCGAGACCCAGTACTTC. Amino acids: CASSYLGGRSETQYF.

The V and J genes are TRBV6-5 and TRBJ1-1, with D possibly being TRBD1 (6 bases). Germline CDR1 is MNHEY and CDR2 is SVGAGI. There are 15 residues in the CDR3. Trimming pared 6 bases from V and 0 bases from J, leaving 14 bases between. The CDR3 DNA is TGTGCCAGCAGAAAAGACAGGTTTCTGAACACTGAAGCTTTCTTT. This gives the protein CASRKDRFLNTEAFF.

CDR3 sequence: CASRPRTGGATSYNEQFF. The CDR3 nucleotides read TGTGCCAGCAGACCGCGGACAGGGGGCGCAACATCCTACAATGAGCAGTTCTTC. The chain combines TRBV28 with TRBJ2-1; 11 bases agree with TRBD1. CDR1 MDHEN and CDR2 SYDVKM come from the germline V gene. Trimming took 6 bases from V and 1 from J; bases not matched to a gene: 11. The CDR3 extends over 18 amino acids. Full variable domain (remainder filled in from reference TRBV28 and TRBJ2-1): DVKVTQSSRYLVKRTGEKVFLECVQDMDHENMFWYRQDPGLGLRLIYFSYDVKMKEKGDIPEGYSVSREKKERFSLILESASTNQTSMYLCASRPRTGGATSYNEQFFGPGTRLTVL.

This clone was observed a few times. V gene TRBV19 combines with J gene TRBJ1-5; 10 nucleotides align to TRBD1. V shed 1 base and J 7 bases; nucleotides not matched to a gene: 4. Germline V gene data show CDR1 as LNHDA and CDR2 as SQIVND (reference sequence). The CDR3 loop spans 15 amino acids. The CDR3, as DNA: TGTGCCAGTAGTATAGCGGGGACAGGGGACCAGCCCCAGCATTTT. Protein: CASSIAGTGDQPQHF.

The V call is TRBV7-9, the J call TRBJ1-6; 7 bases line up with TRBD1. The germline gives CDR1 SEHNR, CDR2 FQNEAQ (reference sequence). Trimming at V came to 4 bases and at J to 7 bases, leaving 4 bases not matched to a gene. This CDR3 contains 14 residues. CDR3 DNA sequence: TGTGCCAGCAGCTCAACAGGGGTGAATTCACCCCTCCACTTT. Translating gives CASSSTGVNSPLHF. The full variable domain, rest sourced from reference TRBV7-9 and TRBJ1-6, is DTGVSQNPRHKITKRGQNVTFRCDPISEHNRLYWYRQTLGQGPEFLTYFQNEAQLEKSRLLSDRFSAERPKGSFSTLEIQRTEQGDSAMYLCASSSTGVNSPLHFGNGTRLTVT.

This chain uses TRBV27 with TRBJ1-6, with D tentatively TRBD1 (6 bases). Trimming cost V 4 bases and J 0 bases, with 10 bases left between them. There are 16 residues in the CDR3. Germline V lookup: CDR1 MNHEY, CDR2 SMNVEV (reference sequence). CDR3 sequence reads: CASSSDRSSYNSPLHF. CDR3 DNA: TGTGCCAGCAGTTCGGACAGAAGCTCCTATAATTCACCCCTCCACTTT.

The V gene is TRBV4-1, the J gene TRBJ2-3, with a tentative D call TRBD2 (5 bases). V lost 3 bases, J lost 0 bases, and 10 bases lay in between. Germline loops: CDR1 MGHRA, CDR2 YSYEKL. This CDR3 spans 15 amino acids. Written as DNA, the CDR3 is TGCGCCAGCAGCCAGAGCGGTACTAGCACAGATACGCAGTATTTT. Its protein is CASSQSGTSTDTQYF.

This clone was recorded a few times. The rearrangement uses TRBV4-1 and TRBJ2-5; 7 bases agree with TRBD2. V lost 4 bases and J lost 5; bases outside the gene matches: 10. In germline, CDR1 is MGHRA, CDR2 YSYEKL. The CDR3 contains 15 residues. CDR3 sequence: CASSPSPGGSETQYF. The CDR3 DNA reads TGCGCCAGCAGCCCAAGTCCGGGGGGTTCTGAGACCCAGTACTTC.

This clone has a single count. The junction departs from germline at one end; a sequencing error may be responsible. V is TRBV3-1 (or the pseudogene TRBV3-2) and J is TRBJ1-2, with a weak D call TRBD1 (5 bases). The CDR3 sequence is 14 residues long. Looked up from germline, CDR1 is LGHDT and CDR2 is YNNKEL (reference sequence). The CDR3 region is CASSQRGVEQRFTF. In DNA form, the CDR3 reads TGTGCCAGCAGCCAGCGGGGGGTTGAACAAAGGTTTACATTC.

This clone was counted between two and nine times. The CDR3 nucleotides read TGTGCCAGCAGAGGGATACAGGGCGATGAAAAACTGTTTTTT. It translates to CASRGIQGDEKLFF. The chain carries TRBV7-9 and TRBJ1-4, with TRBD1 as a possible D gene (6 bases). This CDR3 has 14 amino acids. V lost 6 bases, J lost 6 bases, and 14 bases lay in between. The germline V gene encodes CDR1 SEHNR and CDR2 FQNEAQ (reference sequence).

V usage is TRBV5-1 and J usage is TRBJ2-1, with 7 bases lining up with TRBD2. The CDR3 is 15 amino acids. Germline CDR1 reads SGHRS; CDR2 reads YFSETQ. Unmatched junction bases numbered 5, after V lost 0 bases and J lost 5 bases. The CDR3 coding sequence is TGCGCCAGCAGCTTGGTGGCGGGAGCCAACAATGAGCAGTTCTTC. This encodes CASSLVAGANNEQFF.

This chain uses TRBV3-1 (or the pseudogene TRBV3-2) with TRBJ2-2, with D tentatively TRBD2 (5 bases). Trimming cost V 6 bases and J 0 bases, with 11 bases left between them. The germline V gene encodes CDR1 LGHDT and CDR2 YNNKEL (reference sequence). The CDR3 is 15 amino acids. The CDR3 loop is CASSPQLANTGELFF. The CDR3 coding sequence is TGTGCCAGCAGTCCTCAACTAGCGAACACCGGGGAGCTGTTTTTT.

V and J are TRBV15 and TRBJ2-5; 7 bases are a match to TRBD1. The CDR3 sequence is 16 residues long. Germline lookup yields CDR1 LNHNV and CDR2 YYDKDF (reference sequence). With 6 bases clipped from V and 2 bases from J, the junction kept 12 bases outside the gene matches. CDR3 residues: CATRARADRAQETQYF. CDR3 DNA sequence: TGTGCCACCAGAGCTCGAGCAGACAGGGCACAAGAGACCCAGTACTTC.

CDR3 DNA sequence: TGTGCCAGCAGCTTACGTTCGGGGGGCGACTATGGCTACACCTTC. Its translation: CASSLRSGGDYGYTF. The V gene is TRBV7-9, the J gene TRBJ1-2; D is perhaps TRBD1 (6 bases). This CDR3 spans 15 amino acids. Trimming cost V 2 bases and J 3 bases, with 13 bases left between them. The germline gives CDR1 SEHNR, CDR2 FQNEAQ (reference sequence).

The chain has TRBV5-1 and TRBJ2-3, with D possibly matching TRBD1 (5 bases). Per the germline V gene, CDR1 is SGHRS and CDR2 is YFSETQ. Trimming took 5 bases from V and 7 from J, leaving 11 bases between them. The CDR3 spans 12 residues. CDR3 DNA sequence: TGCGCCAGCAGGGGCCAGGACAATACGCAGTATTTT. Translation: CASRGQDNTQYF.

The gene calls are TRBV7-9 and TRBJ2-4; a weak D match, TRBD1 (6 bases). The CDR3 is made up of 14 amino acids. Looked up from germline, CDR1 is SEHNR and CDR2 is FQNEAQ (reference sequence). V lost 2 bases, J lost 6 bases, and 11 bases lay in between. CDR3 protein: CASSLRTGRNIQYF. The DNA for the CDR3 is TGTGCCAGCAGCTTACGTACAGGGAGAAACATTCAGTACTTC.

This clone was found a few times. V gene TRBV19 combines with J gene TRBJ2-2, with a tentative D call TRBD1 (6 bases). Looked up from germline, CDR1 is LNHDA and CDR2 is SQIVND (reference sequence). The V end was cut by 3 bases, the J end by 8 bases, with 13 bases between. The CDR3 runs 14 residues. Written as DNA, the CDR3 is TGTGCCAGTAGTATTCTCGCTAGGGGGGGGGAGCTGTTTTTT. This gives the protein CASSILARGGELFF.

This clone was counted a few times. The chain couples TRBV6-2 or TRBV6-3 to TRBJ1-2; TRBD1 agrees at 9 bases. The CDR3 is 13 residues long. CDR1 is MNHEY, CDR2 SVGEGT, per germline. The J segment lost 6 bases and the V segment lost 4 bases, leaving 3 bases of the junction unmatched. This chain's CDR3 is CASSSRQGDGYTF. The DNA for the CDR3 is TGTGCCAGCAGTTCCCGACAGGGGGATGGCTACACCTTC.

The chain employs TRBV24-1 and TRBJ1-1; no clear D gene. V lost 3 bases, J lost 7 bases, and 14 bases lay in between. Germline V gives CDR1 KGHDR, CDR2 SFDVKD. This CDR3 spans 14 amino acids. CDR3 sequence reads: CATSDRTPGSEAFF. CDR3 nucleotides: TGTGCCACCAGTGATAGGACCCCCGGGAGTGAAGCTTTCTTT.